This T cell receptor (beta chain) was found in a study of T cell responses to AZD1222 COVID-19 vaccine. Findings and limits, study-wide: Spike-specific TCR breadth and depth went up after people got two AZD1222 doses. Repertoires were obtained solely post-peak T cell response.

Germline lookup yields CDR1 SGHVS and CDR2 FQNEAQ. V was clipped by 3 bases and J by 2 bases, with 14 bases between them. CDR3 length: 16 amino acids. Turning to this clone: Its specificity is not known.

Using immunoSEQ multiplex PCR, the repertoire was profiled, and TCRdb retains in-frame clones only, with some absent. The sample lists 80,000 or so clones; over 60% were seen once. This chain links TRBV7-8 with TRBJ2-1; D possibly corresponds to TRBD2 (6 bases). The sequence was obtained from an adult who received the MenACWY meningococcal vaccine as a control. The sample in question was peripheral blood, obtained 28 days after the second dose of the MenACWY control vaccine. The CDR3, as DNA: TGTGCCAGCAGCTTGGCGGGGCTAGGCCCCTACAATGAGCAGTTCTTC. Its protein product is CASSLAGLGPYNEQFF.